This TCR beta chain was documented in a study of shared clonotypes between healthy human individuals. Trimming took off 3 bases at V and 0 bases at J, with 12 bases between the two ends. The CDR3 runs 16 residues. Germline loops: CDR1 KGHSH, CDR2 LQKENI. This clone has only one observation. Only in-frame clones appear in the TCRdb table, and some are missing; sequencing was by immunoSEQ multiplex PCR. The sample carries about 1.4 million clones, more than 95% recorded once. The source material was naive CD4+ T cells sorted from blood. Subset given: CD45RA+ positively selected. The chain joins TRBV18 to TRBJ1-3; D not resolved. This clonotype was sampled from a man aged 25-45 years in good health. The CDR3 loop is CASSPQVQNSGNTIYF. In nucleotides, the CDR3 is TGTGCCAGCTCACCCCAGGTGCAAAACTCTGGAAACACCATATATTTT. Combining the CDR3 with reference TRBV18 and TRBJ1-3 gives the whole variable domain NAGVMQNPRHLVRRRGQEARLRCSPMKGHSHVYWYRQLPEEGLKFMVYLQKENIIDESGMPKERFSAEFPKEGPSILRIQQVVRGDSAAYFCASSPQVQNSGNTIYFGEGSWLTVV.